The entry below describes one T cell receptor beta chain. Data came from immunoSEQ multiplex PCR; TCRdb stores just in-frame clones and leaves some out. The sample holds approximately 63,000 clones, 90% to 95% seen once. Germline assignment: CDR1 SGHTA and CDR2 FQGNSA. Trimming removed 1 base from V and 1 base from J, with 10 bases in between. The CDR3 consists of 15 residues. The entry originates in a study of T cell changes during pregnancy in multiple sclerosis. This TCR was recovered from a female donor in good health, enrolled as a control in a pregnancy study. The material was peripheral blood, obtained after pregnancy. The chain carries TRBV7-2 and TRBJ2-5; a possible D gene is TRBD1 (5 bases). The DNA of the CDR3 is TGTGCCAGCAGCTTAGGGGGCAGAGCCCAAGAGACCCAGTACTTC. Translated: CASSLGGRAQETQYF.